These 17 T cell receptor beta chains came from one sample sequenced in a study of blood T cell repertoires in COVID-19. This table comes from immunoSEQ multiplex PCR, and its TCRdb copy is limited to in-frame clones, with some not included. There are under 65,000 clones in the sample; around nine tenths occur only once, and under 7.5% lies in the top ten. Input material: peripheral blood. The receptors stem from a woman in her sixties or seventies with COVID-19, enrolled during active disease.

CDR3 sequence reads: CAWSVQRGNEQYF. DNA of the CDR3: TGTGCCTGGAGTGTACAAAGGGGTAACGAGCAGTACTTC. The J gene is TRBJ2-7, the V gene TRBV30; TRBD1 might be the D (5 bases). Trimming stripped 0 bases from V and 5 bases from J, with 11 bases between. Germline V gene data show CDR1 as GTSNPN and CDR2 as SVGIG (reference sequence). This CDR3 has 13 amino acids.

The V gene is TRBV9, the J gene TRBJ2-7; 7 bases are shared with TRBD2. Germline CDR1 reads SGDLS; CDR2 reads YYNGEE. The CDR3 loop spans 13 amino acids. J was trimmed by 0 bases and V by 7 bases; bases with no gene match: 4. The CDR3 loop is CASGGVISYEQYF. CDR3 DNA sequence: TGTGCCAGCGGGGGGGTAATCTCCTACGAGCAGTACTTC.

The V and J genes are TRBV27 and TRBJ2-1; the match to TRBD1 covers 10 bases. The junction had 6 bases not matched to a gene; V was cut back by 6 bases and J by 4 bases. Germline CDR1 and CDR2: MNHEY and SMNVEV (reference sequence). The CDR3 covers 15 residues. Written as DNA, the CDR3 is TGTGCCAGCAGAACCCCGGGACAGGGGTACAATGAGCAGTTCTTC. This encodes CASRTPGQGYNEQFF.

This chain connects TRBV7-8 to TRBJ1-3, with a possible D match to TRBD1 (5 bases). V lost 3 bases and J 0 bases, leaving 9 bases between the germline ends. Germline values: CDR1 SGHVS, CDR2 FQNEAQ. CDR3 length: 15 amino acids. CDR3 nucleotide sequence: TGTGCCAGCAGCTTTTCAGGGTACTCTGGAAACACCATATATTTT. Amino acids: CASSFSGYSGNTIYF. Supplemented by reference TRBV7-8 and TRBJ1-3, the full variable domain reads GAGVSQSPRYKVAKRGQDVALRCDPISGHVSLFWYQQALGQGPEFLTYFQNEAQLDKSGLPSDRFFAERPEGSVSTLKIQRTQQEDSAVYLCASSFSGYSGNTIYFGEGSWLTVV.

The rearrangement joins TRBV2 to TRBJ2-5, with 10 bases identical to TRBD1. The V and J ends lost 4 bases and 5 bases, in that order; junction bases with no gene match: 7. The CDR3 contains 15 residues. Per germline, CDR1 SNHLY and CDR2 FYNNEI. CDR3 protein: CASSGTGGSMETQYF. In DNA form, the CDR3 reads TGTGCCAGCAGTGGGACAGGGGGTAGCATGGAGACCCAGTACTTC.

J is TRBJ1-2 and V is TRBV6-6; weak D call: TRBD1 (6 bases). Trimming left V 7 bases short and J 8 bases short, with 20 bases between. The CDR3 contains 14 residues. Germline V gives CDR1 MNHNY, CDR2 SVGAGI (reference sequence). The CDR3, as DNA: TGTGCCAGCACCAGGGACACAGCCCTGGGCGGCTACACCTTC. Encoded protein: CASTRDTALGGYTF.

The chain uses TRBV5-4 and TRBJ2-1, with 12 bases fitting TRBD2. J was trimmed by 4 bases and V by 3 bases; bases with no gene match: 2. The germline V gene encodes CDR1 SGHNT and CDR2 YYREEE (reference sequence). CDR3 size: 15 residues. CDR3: CASSYTSGRYNEQFF. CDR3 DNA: TGTGCCAGCAGCTATACTAGCGGGAGGTACAATGAGCAGTTCTTC. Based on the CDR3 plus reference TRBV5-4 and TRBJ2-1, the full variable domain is ETGVTQSPTHLIKTRGQQVTLRCSSQSGHNTVSWYQQALGQGPQFIFQYYREEENGRGNFPPRFSGLQFPNYSSELNVNALELDDSALYLCASSYTSGRYNEQFFGPGTRLTVL.

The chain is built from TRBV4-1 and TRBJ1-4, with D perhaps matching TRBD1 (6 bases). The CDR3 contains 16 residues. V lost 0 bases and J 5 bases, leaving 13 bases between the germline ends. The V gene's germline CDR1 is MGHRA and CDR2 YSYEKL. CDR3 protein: CASSQEGGAVNEKLFF. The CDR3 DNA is TGCGCCAGCAGCCAAGAGGGGGGGGCAGTCAATGAAAAACTGTTTTTT.

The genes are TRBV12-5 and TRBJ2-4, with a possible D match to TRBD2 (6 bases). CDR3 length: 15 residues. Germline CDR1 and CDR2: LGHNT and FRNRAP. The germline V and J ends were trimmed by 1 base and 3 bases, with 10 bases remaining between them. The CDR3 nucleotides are TGTGCTAGTGGTTTGGACGACGGGAGCAAAAACATTCAGTACTTC. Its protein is CASGLDDGSKNIQYF.

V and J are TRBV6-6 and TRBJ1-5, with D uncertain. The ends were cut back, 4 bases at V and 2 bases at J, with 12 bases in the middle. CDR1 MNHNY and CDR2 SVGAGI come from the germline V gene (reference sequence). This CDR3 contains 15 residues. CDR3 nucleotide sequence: TGTGCCAGCAGTTCTGGGTTCGGGGGCAATCAGCCCCAGCATTTT. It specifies CASSSGFGGNQPQHF.

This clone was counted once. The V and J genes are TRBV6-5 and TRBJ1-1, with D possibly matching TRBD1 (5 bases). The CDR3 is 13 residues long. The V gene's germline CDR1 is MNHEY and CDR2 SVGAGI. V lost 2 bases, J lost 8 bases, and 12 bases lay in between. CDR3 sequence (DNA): TGTGCCAGCAGTTACCGGGGGAACTACGAAGCTTTCTTT. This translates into CASSYRGNYEAFF.

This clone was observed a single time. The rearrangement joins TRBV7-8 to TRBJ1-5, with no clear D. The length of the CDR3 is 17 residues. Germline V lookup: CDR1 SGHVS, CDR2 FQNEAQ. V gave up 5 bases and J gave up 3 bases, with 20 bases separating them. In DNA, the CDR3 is TGTGCCAGCAGCCCAAGCCTAAGACAAAATCCCAATCAGCCCCAGCATTTT. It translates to CASSPSLRQNPNQPQHF.

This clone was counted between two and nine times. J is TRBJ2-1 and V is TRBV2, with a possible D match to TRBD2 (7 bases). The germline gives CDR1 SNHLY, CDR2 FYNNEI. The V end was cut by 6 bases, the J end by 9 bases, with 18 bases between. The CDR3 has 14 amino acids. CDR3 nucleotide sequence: TGTGCCAGCAGGGACAGCGGGGACCGGGGTGAGCAGTTCTTC. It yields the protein CASRDSGDRGEQFF.

The chain's CDR3 is CASSFSGLREQYF. DNA for the CDR3: TGTGCCAGCAGTTTTTCAGGGCTACGAGAGCAGTACTTC. The chain combines TRBV12-3 or TRBV12-4 with TRBJ2-7; D possibly corresponds to TRBD1 (5 bases). The V end was cut by 3 bases, the J end by 7 bases, with 13 bases between. This CDR3 has 13 amino acids.

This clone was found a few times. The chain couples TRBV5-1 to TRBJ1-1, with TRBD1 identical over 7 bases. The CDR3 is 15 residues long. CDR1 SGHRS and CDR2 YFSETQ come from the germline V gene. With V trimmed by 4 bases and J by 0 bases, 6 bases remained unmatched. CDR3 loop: CASSLPGQMNTEAFF. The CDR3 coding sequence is TGCGCCAGCAGCCTACCGGGACAGATGAACACTGAAGCTTTCTTT.

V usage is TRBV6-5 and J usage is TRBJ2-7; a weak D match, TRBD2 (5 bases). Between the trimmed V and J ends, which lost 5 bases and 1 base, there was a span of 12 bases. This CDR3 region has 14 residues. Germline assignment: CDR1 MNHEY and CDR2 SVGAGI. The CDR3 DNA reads TGTGCCAGCAGTCGGGGAATCTATTCCTACGAGCAGTACTTC. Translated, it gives CASSRGIYSYEQYF.

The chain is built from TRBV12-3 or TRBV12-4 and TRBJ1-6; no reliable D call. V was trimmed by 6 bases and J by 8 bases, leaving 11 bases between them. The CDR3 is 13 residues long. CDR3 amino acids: CASSLSRDSPLHF. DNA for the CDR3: TGTGCCAGCAGCTTGAGCCGGGATTCACCCCTCCACTTT.